This T cell receptor beta chain was obtained from a study of identical twins. V was trimmed by 6 bases and J by 0 bases, leaving 15 bases between them. CDR1 and CDR2 (germline): DFQATT, SNEGSKA (reference sequence). This CDR3 is 15 amino acids long. Healthy Caucasians made up all donors. MiXCR, applied by TCRdb to the 5' RACE reads, yields one record per CDR3 protein. Of roughly 480,000 distinct CDR3 sequences in the sample, 24% were seen once. A further study also used this sample, focusing on T cells expressing NK-cell markers. In that study: It was sorted CD3+CD56+NKG2C+, CD3+CD56+NKG2C- and CD3+CD56-NKG2C+ T cells that supplied the TCR beta repertoires.

The receptor's source is a woman younger than 30 in good health. What was sequenced was CD4+ T cells sorted from blood. The chain employs TRBV20-1 and TRBJ2-4; D possibly corresponds to TRBD2 (5 bases). CDR3 region: CSARAIVLAKNIQYF. The CDR3 bases are TGCAGTGCGCGGGCTATAGTACTAGCCAAAAACATTCAGTACTTC.